This T cell receptor beta chain derives from a study of blood T cell repertoires in COVID-19. Germline V gene lookup returns CDR1 SNHLY and CDR2 FYNNEI. This CDR3 is built from 14 residues. The V and J ends lost 2 bases and 0 bases respectively, with 8 bases between them. TCRdb keeps only in-frame clones here, not all; method: immunoSEQ multiplex PCR. This sample yields 280,000 or so clones, of which 85% are seen a single time; roughly 2.5% belongs to the top ten. The recovered donors of Cohort 3 showed two negative PCRs, clearance, or symptom resolution. The chain carries TRBV2 and TRBJ2-7, with no clear D. The sequencing input was PBMCs or T cells enriched from blood (not recorded which). This TCR came from a woman aged 45-65 years who had recovered from COVID-19. CDR3 DNA: TGTGCCAGCAGTGAATCAAGAGCCTCCTACGAGCAGTACTTC. Protein sequence: CASSESRASYEQYF.